This passage covers 2 T cell receptor beta chains from one sample sequenced in a study of shared clonotypes between healthy human individuals. The protocol was immunoSEQ multiplex PCR, while the TCRdb copy is restricted to in-frame clones and leaves out a portion. Of about 2.4 million clones in the sample, 80% to 95% were seen once. Sequenced material: naive CD4+ T cells from PBMCs. The subset here: CD45RA+ positively selected. All receptors come from a man younger than 35 in good health. Some clones in this sample may be carry-over from other donors' samples.

The V call is TRBV5-8, the J call TRBJ2-7; D is unresolved. V was pared by 1 base and J by 0 bases, with 20 bases between. This CDR3 spans 18 amino acids. Germline values: CDR1 SGHTS, CDR2 YDEGEE. CDR3 coding DNA: TGTGCCAGCAGCTTGCGGCCTCCCACTTCGGGCTTCTCCTACGAGCAGTACTTC. Protein: CASSLRPPTSGFSYEQYF.

The chain recombines TRBV29-1 with TRBJ2-3, with D perhaps matching TRBD2 (7 bases). The CDR3 covers 17 residues. CDR1 SQVTM and CDR2 ANQGSEA come from the germline V gene. Trimming removed 1 base at V and 2 bases at J, with 19 bases between. CDR3 residues: CSVEGGGPLGATDTQYF. In DNA, the CDR3 is TGCAGCGTTGAAGGGGGGGGGCCACTTGGAGCCACAGATACGCAGTATTTT.